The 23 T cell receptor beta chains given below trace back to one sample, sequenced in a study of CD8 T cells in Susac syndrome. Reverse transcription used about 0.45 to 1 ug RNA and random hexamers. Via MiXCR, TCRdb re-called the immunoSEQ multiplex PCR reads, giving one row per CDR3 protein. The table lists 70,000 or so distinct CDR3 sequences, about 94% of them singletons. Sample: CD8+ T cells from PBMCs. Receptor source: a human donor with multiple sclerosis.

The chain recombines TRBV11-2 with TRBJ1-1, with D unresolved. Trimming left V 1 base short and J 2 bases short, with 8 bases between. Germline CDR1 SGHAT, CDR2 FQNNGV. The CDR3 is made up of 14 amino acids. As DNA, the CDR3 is TGTGCCAGCAGCTTAGCAGATACCAACACTGAAGCTTTCTTT. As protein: CASSLADTNTEAFF. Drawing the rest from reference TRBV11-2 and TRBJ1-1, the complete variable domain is EAGVAQSPRYKIIEKRQSVAFWCNPISGHATLYWYQQILGQGPKLLIQFQNNGVVDDSQLPKDRFSAERLKGVDSTLKIQPAKLEDSAVYLCASSLADTNTEAFFGQGTRLTVV.

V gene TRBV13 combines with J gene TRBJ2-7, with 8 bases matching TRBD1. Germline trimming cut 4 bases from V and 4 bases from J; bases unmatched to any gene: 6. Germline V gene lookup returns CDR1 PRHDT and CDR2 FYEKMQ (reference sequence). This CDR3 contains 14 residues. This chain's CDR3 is CASSSPDRGYEQYF. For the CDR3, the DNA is TGTGCCAGCAGCTCCCCAGACAGGGGATACGAGCAGTACTTC.

This CDR3 reads CAVGGLYTGELFF. CDR3 DNA sequence: TGTGCGGTCGGGGGGCTGTACACCGGGGAGCTGTTTTTT. The chain uses TRBV28 and TRBJ2-2, with D perhaps TRBD2 (7 bases). The germline CDR1 and CDR2 sequences are MDHEN and SYDVKM. CDR3 length: 13 amino acids.

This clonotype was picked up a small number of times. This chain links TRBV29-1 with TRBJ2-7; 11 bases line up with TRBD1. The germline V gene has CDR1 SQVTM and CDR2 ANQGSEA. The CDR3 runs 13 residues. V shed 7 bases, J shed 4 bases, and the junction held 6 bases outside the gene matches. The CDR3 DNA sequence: TGCAGCGCTAGGACAGGGGGCGGGTACGAGCAGTACTTC. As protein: CSARTGGGYEQYF.

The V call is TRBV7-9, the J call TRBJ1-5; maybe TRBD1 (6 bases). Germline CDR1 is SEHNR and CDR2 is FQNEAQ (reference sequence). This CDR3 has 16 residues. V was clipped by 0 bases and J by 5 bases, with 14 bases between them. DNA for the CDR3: TGTGCCAGCAGCTTAGCTTCCAGTGGGGGCCATCAGCCCCAGCATTTT. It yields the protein CASSLASSGGHQPQHF. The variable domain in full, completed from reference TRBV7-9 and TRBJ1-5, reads DTGVSQNPRHKITKRGQNVTFRCDPISEHNRLYWYRQTLGQGPEFLTYFQNEAQLEKSRLLSDRFSAERPKGSFSTLEIQRTEQGDSAMYLCASSLASSGGHQPQHFGDGTRLSIL.

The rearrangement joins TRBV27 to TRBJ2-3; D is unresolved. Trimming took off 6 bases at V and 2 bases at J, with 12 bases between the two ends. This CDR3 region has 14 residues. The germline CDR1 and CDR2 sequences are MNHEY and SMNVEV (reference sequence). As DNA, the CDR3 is TGTGCCAGCAGACCCCTTGGGAACACAGATACGCAGTATTTT. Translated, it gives CASRPLGNTDTQYF.

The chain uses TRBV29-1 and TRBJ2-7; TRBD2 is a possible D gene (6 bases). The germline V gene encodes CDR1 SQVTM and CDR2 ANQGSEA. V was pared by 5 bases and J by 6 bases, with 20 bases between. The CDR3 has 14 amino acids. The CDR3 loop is CSVFSLVEGIEQYF. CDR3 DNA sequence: TGCAGCGTTTTCAGTCTTGTGGAGGGGATCGAGCAGTACTTC.

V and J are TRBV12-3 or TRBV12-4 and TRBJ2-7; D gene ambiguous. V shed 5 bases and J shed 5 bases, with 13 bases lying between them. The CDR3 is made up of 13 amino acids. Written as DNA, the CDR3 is TGTGCCAGCAGTGCAGAATTCGCGAACGAGCAGTACTTC. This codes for CASSAEFANEQYF.

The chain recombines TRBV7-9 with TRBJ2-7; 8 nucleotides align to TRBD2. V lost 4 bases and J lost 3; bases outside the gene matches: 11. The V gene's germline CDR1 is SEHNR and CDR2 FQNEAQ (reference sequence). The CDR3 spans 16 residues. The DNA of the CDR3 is TGTGCCAGCAGCTCACCAGCGGGAGTGATGGGCTACGAGCAGTACTTC. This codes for CASSSPAGVMGYEQYF.

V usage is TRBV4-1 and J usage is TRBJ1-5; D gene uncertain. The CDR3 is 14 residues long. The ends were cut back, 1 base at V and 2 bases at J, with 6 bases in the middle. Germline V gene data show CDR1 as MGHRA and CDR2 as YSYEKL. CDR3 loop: CASSQVEGNQPQHF. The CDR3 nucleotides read TGCGCCAGCAGCCAAGTAGAAGGCAATCAGCCCCAGCATTTT.

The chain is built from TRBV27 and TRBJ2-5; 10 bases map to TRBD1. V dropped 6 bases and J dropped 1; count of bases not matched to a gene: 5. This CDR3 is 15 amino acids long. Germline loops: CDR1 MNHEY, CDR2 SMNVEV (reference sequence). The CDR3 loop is CASRPGQGRQETQYF. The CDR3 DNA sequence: TGTGCCAGCAGGCCGGGACAGGGGCGCCAAGAGACCCAGTACTTC.

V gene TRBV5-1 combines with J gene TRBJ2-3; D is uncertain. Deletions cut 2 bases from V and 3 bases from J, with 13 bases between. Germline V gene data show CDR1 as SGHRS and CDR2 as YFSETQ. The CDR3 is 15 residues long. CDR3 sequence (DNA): TGCGCCAGCAGCTTCGGCTTCACCCCGACAGATACGCAGTATTTT. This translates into CASSFGFTPTDTQYF.

Here the CDR3 reads CASSSPREETQYF. The DNA for the CDR3 is TGTGCCAGCAGCTCACCAAGGGAAGAGACCCAGTACTTC. V usage is TRBV13 and J usage is TRBJ2-5; D is unresolved. V lost 4 bases and J lost 3, with 9 bases in between. Germline V CDR1 and CDR2: PRHDT, FYEKMQ (reference sequence). The CDR3 is made up of 13 amino acids.

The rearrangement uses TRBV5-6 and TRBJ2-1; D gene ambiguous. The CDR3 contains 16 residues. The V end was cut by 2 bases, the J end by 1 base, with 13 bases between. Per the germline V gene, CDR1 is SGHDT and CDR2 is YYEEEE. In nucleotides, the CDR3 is TGTGCCAGCAGCTTATTTCAAATTAGGTCCTACAATGAGCAGTTCTTC. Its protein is CASSLFQIRSYNEQFF.

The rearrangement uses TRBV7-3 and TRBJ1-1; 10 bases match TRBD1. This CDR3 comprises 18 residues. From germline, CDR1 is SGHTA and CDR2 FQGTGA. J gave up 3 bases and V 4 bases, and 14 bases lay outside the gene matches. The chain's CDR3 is CASSSLGTSGTGDTEAFF. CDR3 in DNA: TGTGCCAGCAGCTCCTTAGGAACATCCGGGACAGGGGACACTGAAGCTTTCTTT.

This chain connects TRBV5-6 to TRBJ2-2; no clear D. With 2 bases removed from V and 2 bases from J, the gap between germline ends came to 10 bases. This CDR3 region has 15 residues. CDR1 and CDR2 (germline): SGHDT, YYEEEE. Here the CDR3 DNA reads TGTGCCAGCAGCTTTGGTTGGCAAAACACCGGGGAGCTGTTTTTT. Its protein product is CASSFGWQNTGELFF.

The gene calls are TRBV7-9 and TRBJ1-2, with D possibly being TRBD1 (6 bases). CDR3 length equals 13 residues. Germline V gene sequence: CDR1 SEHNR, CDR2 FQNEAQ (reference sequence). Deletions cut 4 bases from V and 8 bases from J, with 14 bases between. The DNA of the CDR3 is TGTGCCAGCAGCTCCGACAGGTCTTCGGGCTACACCTTC. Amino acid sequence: CASSSDRSSGYTF.

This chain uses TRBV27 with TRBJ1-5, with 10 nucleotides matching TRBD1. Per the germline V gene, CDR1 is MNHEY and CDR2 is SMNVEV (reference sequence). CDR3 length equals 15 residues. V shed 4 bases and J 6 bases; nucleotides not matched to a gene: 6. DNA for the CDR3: TGTGCCAGCAGTTCGGAGGGACAGGGGATTCAGCCCCAGCATTTT. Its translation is CASSSEGQGIQPQHF.

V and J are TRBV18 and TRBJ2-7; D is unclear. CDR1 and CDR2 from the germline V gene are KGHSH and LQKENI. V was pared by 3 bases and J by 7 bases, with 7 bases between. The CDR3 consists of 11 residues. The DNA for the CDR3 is TGTGCCAGCTCACCGTCCTGGGAGCAGTACTTC. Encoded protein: CASSPSWEQYF.

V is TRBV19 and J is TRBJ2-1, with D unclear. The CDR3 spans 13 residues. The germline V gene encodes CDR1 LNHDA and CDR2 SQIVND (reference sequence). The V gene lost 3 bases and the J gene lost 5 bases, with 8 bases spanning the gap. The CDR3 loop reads CASSIALHNEQFF. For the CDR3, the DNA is TGTGCCAGTAGTATCGCCCTCCACAATGAGCAGTTCTTC.

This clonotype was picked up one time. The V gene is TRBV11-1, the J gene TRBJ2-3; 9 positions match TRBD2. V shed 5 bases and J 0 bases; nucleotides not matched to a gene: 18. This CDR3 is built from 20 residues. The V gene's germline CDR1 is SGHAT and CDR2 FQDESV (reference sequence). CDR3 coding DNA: TGTGCCAGCAGCGCAGCCCGGGGTAGCGGGGGTGATCCTAGCACAGATACGCAGTATTTT. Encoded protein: CASSAARGSGGDPSTDTQYF.

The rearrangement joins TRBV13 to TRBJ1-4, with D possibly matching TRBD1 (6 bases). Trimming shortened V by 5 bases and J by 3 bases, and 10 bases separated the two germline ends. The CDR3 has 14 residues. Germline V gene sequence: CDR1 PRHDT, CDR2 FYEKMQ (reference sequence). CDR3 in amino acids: CASSQRQANEKLFF. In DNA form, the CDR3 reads TGTGCCAGCAGCCAGAGACAGGCTAATGAAAAACTGTTTTTT.

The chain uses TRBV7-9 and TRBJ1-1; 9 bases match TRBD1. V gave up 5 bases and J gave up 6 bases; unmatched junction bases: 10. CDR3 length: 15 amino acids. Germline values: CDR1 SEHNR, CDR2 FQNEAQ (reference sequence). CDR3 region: CASSPRTGDRAEAFF. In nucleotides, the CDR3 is TGTGCCAGCAGCCCGCGGACAGGGGATAGGGCTGAAGCTTTCTTT.